This TCR beta chain was obtained from a study of OX40 agonist ivuxolimab in advanced cancers. Drawing of blood for sampling happened at baseline, at cycle 4 day 1, and at cycle 7 day 1. The junction had 5 bases not matched to a gene; V was cut back by 2 bases and J by 2 bases. This CDR3 is 16 amino acids long. Germline values: CDR1 MNHEY, CDR2 SVGAGI. Repertoires were generated with immunoSEQ multiplex PCR, while TCRdb's copy carries only in-frame clones and drops some. Of approximately 98,000 clones listed, approximately 90% are singletons. Turning to this clone: What it binds is unknown.

Overall study findings and caveats: At 0.1 to 3.0 mg/kg, CD4+ and CD8+ blood T cells expanded clonally by week 6.

This chain joins TRBV6-5 and TRBJ1-3; 8 positions match TRBD1. This TCR derives from an adult with an advanced solid tumor such as melanoma, head and neck, liver or kidney cancer. This specimen was CD4+ or CD8+ T cells sorted from blood, taken in a trial of the OX40 agonist ivuxolimab. The DNA for the CDR3 is TGTGCCAGCAGTTACGACAGGGGAGCTGCTGGAAACACCATATATTTT. It encodes CASSYDRGAAGNTIYF.